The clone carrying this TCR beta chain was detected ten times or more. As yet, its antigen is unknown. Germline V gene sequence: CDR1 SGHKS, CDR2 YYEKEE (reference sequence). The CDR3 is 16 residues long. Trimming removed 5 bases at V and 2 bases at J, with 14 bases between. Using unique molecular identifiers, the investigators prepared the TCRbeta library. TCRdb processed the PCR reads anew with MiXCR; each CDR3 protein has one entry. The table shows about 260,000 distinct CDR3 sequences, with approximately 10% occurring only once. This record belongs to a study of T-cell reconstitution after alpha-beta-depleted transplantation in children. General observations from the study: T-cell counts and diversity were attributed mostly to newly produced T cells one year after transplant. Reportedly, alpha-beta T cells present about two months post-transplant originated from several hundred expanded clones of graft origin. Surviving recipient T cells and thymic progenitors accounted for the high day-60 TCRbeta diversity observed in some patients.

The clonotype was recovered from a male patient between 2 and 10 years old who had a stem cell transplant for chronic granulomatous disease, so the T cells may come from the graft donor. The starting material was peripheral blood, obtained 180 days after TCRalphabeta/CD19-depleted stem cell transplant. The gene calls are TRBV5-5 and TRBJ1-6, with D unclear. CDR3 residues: CASRLLWAPYNSPLHF. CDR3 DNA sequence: TGTGCCAGCAGACTCCTCTGGGCCCCCTATAATTCACCCCTCCACTTT.